Each of the 3 T cell receptor beta chains below was sequenced from the same sample in a study of early T cells in non-severe SARS-CoV-2 infection. Each CDR3 protein gets one entry after TCRdb re-called the 5' RACE reads with MiXCR. Of tens of thousands of distinct CDR3 sequences listed, more than 10% are singletons. Material for sequencing was whole blood. All receptors come from an adult who was a healthcare worker with PCR-confirmed SARS-CoV-2 infection or an uninfected control (not recorded which).

This clonotype has only a few counts. The gene calls are TRBV5-5 and TRBJ2-7; 7 nucleotides align to TRBD1. With 4 bases clipped from V and 1 base from J, the junction kept 11 bases outside the gene matches. Germline lookup yields CDR1 SGHKS and CDR2 YYEKEE (reference sequence). The CDR3 consists of 16 residues. The CDR3 spells CASSLTTGVLSYEQYF. The CDR3 region has the DNA TGTGCCAGCAGCCTCACTACAGGGGTGTTATCCTACGAGCAGTACTTC.

The table lists this clonotype with a few counts. The chain has TRBV11-3 and TRBJ2-7, with D possibly TRBD1 on 6 matching bases. CDR3 length: 14 amino acids. CDR1 and CDR2 (germline): SGHNT, YENEEA. Trimming took 9 bases from V and 2 from J, leaving 17 bases between them. The CDR3 bases are TGTGCCAGGGGCCGGCAGGGGCCTCCCTACGAGCAGTACTTC. It is translated as CARGRQGPPYEQYF.

In this sample, this clonotype turned up a few times. The chain recombines TRBV6-2 or TRBV6-3 with TRBJ2-7; D is possibly TRBD2 (6 bases). Germline-derived CDR1 and CDR2 are MNHEY and SVGEGT. The CDR3 sequence is 15 residues long. V gave up 7 bases and J gave up 2 bases, with 18 bases separating them. The CDR3 coding sequence is TGTGCCAGCAACTCAGTGGGAGGACAAACCTACGAGCAGTACTTC. Translating it yields CASNSVGGQTYEQYF.